Presented here are 17 T cell receptor beta chains from one specimen sequenced in a study of T cells in Graves' hyperthyroidism and ophthalmopathy. The CDR3 regions of TCR beta were amplified from RNA transcripts. Primed by the HTBI set, a first-round RT-PCR was run on the TCR CDR3. TCRdb passed the multiplex PCR reads through MiXCR, listing each CDR3 protein once. The table shows about 660,000 distinct CDR3 sequences, with 45% occurring only once. The specimen sequenced was peripheral blood or thyroid tissue (not recorded which). These receptors all stem from an adult man with Graves' disease, either hyperthyroidism or ophthalmopathy (not recorded which).

This sequence joins TRBV25-1 and TRBJ1-6, with 7 bases fitting TRBD1. CDR3 length: 16 residues. Germline values: CDR1 MGHDK, CDR2 SYGVNS. V shed 9 bases, J shed 7 bases, and the junction held 15 bases outside the gene matches. The CDR3 DNA is TGTGCCAGTAGTTCTAATGTTGCAGGGGGAAATTCACCCCTCCACTTT. This sequence encodes CASSSNVAGGNSPLHF.

The sample holds many counts of this clonotype. The rearrangement links TRBV7-9 to TRBJ1-2, with unresolved D. Trimming pared 8 bases from V and 2 bases from J, leaving 9 bases between. The CDR3 covers 12 residues. CDR1 is SEHNR and CDR2 is FQNEAQ in the germline V gene (reference sequence). The CDR3 region is CASDARNYGYTF. CDR3 DNA: TGTGCCAGCGACGCCCGGAACTATGGCTACACCTTC.

The chain joins TRBV7-2 to TRBJ2-5, with D perhaps TRBD1 or TRBD2 (6 bases each). The CDR3 has 14 amino acids. The germline V gene has CDR1 SGHTA and CDR2 FQGNSA. Trimming removed 5 bases at V and 4 bases at J, with 14 bases between. The CDR3 region is CASSADRRVETQYF. CDR3 DNA sequence: TGTGCCAGCAGCGCCGACAGGAGGGTAGAGACCCAGTACTTC.

This clonotype was observed at least ten times. The J gene is TRBJ1-4, the V gene TRBV29-1, with D perhaps TRBD1 (5 bases). Germline CDR1 and CDR2: SQVTM and ANQGSEA. The CDR3 has 13 amino acids. Trimming took off 3 bases at V and 5 bases at J, with 10 bases between the two ends. The CDR3 DNA follows: TGCAGCGTTGAGGCGGGACCGAATGAAAAACTGTTTTTT. Translated, it gives CSVEAGPNEKLFF.

The chain employs TRBV4-1 and TRBJ1-4; D gene ambiguous. Trimming took off 0 bases at V and 5 bases at J, with 10 bases between the two ends. Germline values: CDR1 MGHRA, CDR2 YSYEKL. The CDR3 totals 15 residues. The chain's CDR3 is CASSQENSPNEKLFF. As DNA, the CDR3 is TGCGCCAGCAGCCAAGAGAACAGCCCCAATGAAAAACTGTTTTTT.

This clonotype was seen ten or more times. J is TRBJ1-2 and V is TRBV29-1, with 8 positions matching TRBD1. Germline V gives CDR1 SQVTM, CDR2 ANQGSEA. The CDR3 is made up of 14 amino acids. V dropped 3 bases and J dropped 4; count of bases not matched to a gene: 7. CDR3 DNA: TGCAGCGTTGACGCGACAGGGGATTTCTATGGCTACACCTTC. Its protein product is CSVDATGDFYGYTF.

This clonotype appeared many times. This chain connects TRBV7-9 to TRBJ1-1; unclear D gene. V shed 1 base and J shed 5 bases, with 11 bases lying between them. CDR3 length: 14 amino acids. The germline V gene encodes CDR1 SEHNR and CDR2 FQNEAQ (reference sequence). CDR3 sequence (DNA): TGTGCCAGCAGCTTAGGAGCGCTGGGAACTGAAGCTTTCTTT. Translated, it gives CASSLGALGTEAFF.

Many counts were recorded for this clonotype. The rearrangement links TRBV2 to TRBJ1-2, with TRBD1 as a possible D gene (6 bases). Between the trimmed V and J ends, which lost 7 bases and 2 bases, there was a span of 11 bases. In germline, CDR1 is SNHLY, CDR2 FYNNEI. The CDR3 is 13 amino acids. The DNA for the CDR3 is TGTGCCAGCACCTCGGACAGAAACTATGGCTACACCTTC. Its protein product is CASTSDRNYGYTF.

The J gene is TRBJ1-4, the V gene TRBV20-1; the D gene is possibly TRBD1 (6 bases). The CDR3 extends over 15 amino acids. CDR1 and CDR2 (germline): DFQATT, SNEGSKA (reference sequence). V was clipped by 3 bases and J by 6 bases, with 17 bases between them. CDR3 residues: CSASPLTGGDEKLFF. CDR3 DNA sequence: TGCAGTGCTAGCCCGCTGACAGGCGGGGATGAAAAACTGTTTTTT.

The chain carries TRBV11-1 and TRBJ1-1; D may be TRBD1 (6 bases). V was shortened by 6 bases and J by 5 bases, with 19 bases between the two germline ends. Germline V gene sequence: CDR1 SGHAT, CDR2 FQDESV (reference sequence). This CDR3 spans 15 amino acids. Here the CDR3 DNA reads TGTGCCAGCAGATCCCCGCCAACAGGGTGGACTGAAGCTTTCTTT. Encoded protein: CASRSPPTGWTEAFF.

In this sample, this clonotype turned up a few times. V and J are TRBV5-1 and TRBJ2-7; TRBD1 matches at 8 bases. The CDR3 length is 13 residues. The germline V gene has CDR1 SGHRS and CDR2 YFSETQ. V was pared by 5 bases and J by 3 bases, with 4 bases of the junction left unmatched. The DNA for the CDR3 is TGCGCCAGCAGATTTGGACAGGGCTACGAGCAGTACTTC. The encoded protein is CASRFGQGYEQYF. Drawing the rest from reference TRBV5-1 and TRBJ2-7, the complete variable domain is KAGVTQTPRYLIKTRGQQVTLSCSPISGHRSVSWYQQTPGQGLQFLFEYFSETQRNKGNFPGRFSGRQFSNSRSEMNVSTLELGDSALYLCASRFGQGYEQYFGPGTRLTVT.

This clonotype came up once. Since a much larger clone is just one base distant, this may be a read error. The chain carries TRBV29-1 and TRBJ1-1; TRBD1 is a possible D gene (5 bases). Per germline, CDR1 SQVTM and CDR2 ANQGSEA. This CDR3 spans 14 amino acids. V dropped 4 bases and J dropped 4 bases, with 16 bases sitting between them. The CDR3 sequence is CSVVFPRRGTEAFF. The DNA for the CDR3 is TGCAGCGTTGTCTTTCCTCGAAGGGGCACTGAAGCTTTCTTT.

Note on this clonotype: A much larger clone lies a single base off, so this may be a read error. The conserved closing phenylalanine or tryptophan is absent in this CDR3, likely reflecting a read error. The chain uses TRBV12-3 or TRBV12-4 and TRBJ1-2; D is undetermined. Trimming cost V 4 bases and J 4 bases, with 13 bases left between them. The CDR3 has 14 residues. DNA of the CDR3: TGTGCCAGCAGTTCCCCGGCGCGGTTCTATGGCTACACCCTC. This gives the protein CASSSPARFYGYTL.

This chain uses TRBV29-1 with TRBJ1-2; no clear D. The length of the CDR3 is 10 residues. V was clipped by 8 bases and J by 5 bases, with 9 bases between them. Germline V gene data show CDR1 as SQVTM and CDR2 as ANQGSEA. The CDR3 coding sequence is TGCAGCCAAGTCTGGTATGGCTACACCTTC. It translates to CSQVWYGYTF.

The chain joins TRBV19 to TRBJ2-7, with 8 nucleotides matching TRBD2. J was trimmed by 0 bases and V by 10 bases; bases with no gene match: 11. Germline-derived CDR1 and CDR2 are LNHDA and SQIVND (reference sequence). The CDR3 length is 15 residues. CDR3 residues: CATVGTRVDSYEQYF. The CDR3 DNA reads as TGTGCCACCGTAGGGACTAGAGTAGACTCCTACGAGCAGTACTTC.

This chain uses TRBV15 with TRBJ1-6; a possible D gene is TRBD1 (6 bases). Germline loops: CDR1 LNHNV, CDR2 YYDKDF (reference sequence). Trimming left V 5 bases short and J 7 bases short, with 12 bases between. This CDR3 is 14 amino acids long. The CDR3 is CATSPGARNSPLHF. CDR3 DNA: TGTGCCACCAGCCCGGGGGCGCGCAATTCACCCCTCCACTTT.

This clonotype showed up just a few times. The chain couples TRBV13 to TRBJ1-4; no clear D gene. Deletions cut 6 bases from V and 8 bases from J, with 22 bases between. Germline values: CDR1 PRHDT, CDR2 FYEKMQ (reference sequence). CDR3 size: 16 residues. CDR3 DNA sequence: TGTGCCAGCAGTTACTCGAGGTCAGGCCACGAGGAAAAACTGTTTTTT. Amino acids: CASSYSRSGHEEKLFF.